The T cell receptor beta chain under discussion was sequenced for a study of CD8 T cells in Susac syndrome. The RNA input was roughly 0.45 to 1 ug, and it was reverse transcribed with random hexamers. Multiplex immunoSEQ PCR targeted 54 Vbeta and 13 Jbeta TCR beta segments. Each CDR3 protein gets one entry after TCRdb re-called the immunoSEQ multiplex PCR reads with MiXCR. The sample yields about 240,000 distinct CDR3 sequences, about 96% seen once. Findings of the study overall: The relatively small number of individuals in the TCR sequencing and HLA analysis was acknowledged by the study.

The germline CDR1 and CDR2 sequences are SEHNR and FQNEAQ (reference sequence). The CDR3 runs to 13 residues. J gave up 5 bases and V 8 bases, and 7 bases lay outside the gene matches. Negative isolation was used for CD8+ and CD4+ T cells, and FACS enrichment was applied to TEMRA cells. Concerning this clonotype itself: Its specificity is unknown.

The receptor's source is a human donor with Susac syndrome. The chain recombines TRBV7-9 with TRBJ2-7; TRBD2 agrees at 9 bases. Sequenced: CD4+ T cells from PBMCs. The CDR3 is CASSPSGTHEQYF. The CDR3 DNA reads as TGTGCCAGCTCGCCTAGCGGGACCCACGAGCAGTACTTC.